What follows describes a single TCR beta chain. The target antigen is unknown. Distinct nucleotide sequences in the sample also encode this CDR3. These data are taken from a study of PD-1 blockade in classical Hodgkin lymphoma. General study findings and limits: Newly diagnosed patients were reported to exhibit reduced baseline TCR diversity relative to healthy donors.

Relapse was seen in all patients after autologous stem cell transplantation, and brentuximab vedotin exposure was variable. Here immunoSEQ multiplex PCR was the method, and the copy in TCRdb shows in-frame clones only, minus some. The data hold some 150,000 clones, with around 84% observed a single time. This sequence originates from a human donor with classical Hodgkin lymphoma. The sample consisted of peripheral blood mononuclear cells (PBMCs), taken before the second cycle of nivolumab.

The CDR3: CASSLRDQETQYF. Written as DNA, the CDR3 is TGCGCCAGCAGCTTGCGGGACCAAGAGACCCAGTACTTC. The chain recombines TRBV5-1 with TRBJ2-5, with D unclear. Germline lookup yields CDR1 SGHRS and CDR2 YFSETQ. The ends were cut back, 1 base at V and 0 bases at J, with 4 bases in the middle. The CDR3 has 13 residues.